Described below is a single TCR beta chain sequence and its context. Its antigen is not known. The sample belongs to a study of cytomegalovirus exposure and HLA in healthy donors. Across the whole study: Among the 350 to 500 donors who were genotyped, approximately 83% fell in the genetic ancestry cluster that is associated with self-reported Caucasian donors.

General study points: Investigators reported around 150 TCR beta chains as tied to cytomegalovirus.

Vbeta (60) and Jbeta (13) primers were used in the PCR. Clones were read by immunoSEQ multiplex PCR, and TCRdb kept only the in-frame ones, dropping some. The table has about 160,000 clones, about 68% seen once. Trimming shortened V by 4 bases and J by 5 bases, and 20 bases separated the two germline ends. The CDR3 has 16 amino acids. The germline gives CDR1 MDHEN, CDR2 SYDVKM. The chain couples TRBV28 to TRBJ1-1; D perhaps matches TRBD1 (5 bases). The clonotype comes from a female donor in good health and CMV-seronegative. The specimen sequenced was PBMCs. The CDR3 DNA is TGTGCCAGCAGTTCCAATCCGCACCCCAAGGGGACTGAAGCTTTCTTT. It codes for CASSSNPHPKGTEAFF.